This TCR beta chain derives from a study of post-analysis software for immune sequencing data. Turning to the study itself: Progressive-relapsing, secondary progressive and relapsing-remitting multiple sclerosis were among the disease courses included.

TCR beta libraries were prepared from cDNA with unique molecular identifiers. Out of about 0.9 to 11 million T cells, some 480,000 cDNA molecules were generated. TCRdb fed the PCR reads into MiXCR, producing one record per CDR3 protein. The sample yields about 760,000 distinct CDR3 sequences, roughly 27% seen once. The CDR3 runs 13 residues. The trim removed 6 bases at V and 7 bases at J, leaving 5 bases unmatched. This clonotype has only a few counts. Antigen unknown. General study results and limits: F measure clustering grouped samples strongly by preparation batch. Five TRBV segments, including TRBV5-6, TRBV5-1 and TRBV20-1, were more frequent in patients than controls. Normalized Chao1 diversity was significantly lower in multiple sclerosis patients than in controls.

The chain employs TRBV12-3 or TRBV12-4 and TRBJ1-2; 10 positions match TRBD1. The TCR was taken from a girl between 5 and 17 years old with multiple sclerosis. Input material: blood. CDR3 DNA sequence: TGTGCCAGCAGCCCGGACAGGGGGACTGGCTACACCTTC. The encoded protein is CASSPDRGTGYTF.